The rows below give T cell receptor beta chains drawn from one sample of a study of T cell responses to AZD1222 COVID-19 vaccine. Assay: immunoSEQ multiplex PCR; the TCRdb copy retains only in-frame clones and omits some. The repertoire includes 25,000 to 30,000 clones, about nine tenths of them detected once, and 1.3% sits in the top ten. The sample in question was peripheral blood, obtained on day 0 of AZD1222 vaccination. Every receptor here comes from an adult in good health. CDR3s include the opening cysteine and the closing phenylalanine or tryptophan. Fields, in order: D gene, J gene, clone size, V gene, CDR3 DNA, CDR3 protein. The D gene is left open where the match is weak. Size tells how often a clone was seen (once, few, many) or the class of an expanded clone, and some rows leave it out.

TRBD1 TRBJ2-1 NA TRBV9 TGTGCCAGCAGCACAATACAGGGGGCATACAATGAGCAGTTCTTC CASSTIQGAYNEQFF
TRBD2 TRBJ2-7 NA TRBV10-2 TGCGCCAGCGGGGAGACTAGCGGGAGCTACGAGCAGTACTTC CASGETSGSYEQYF
NA TRBJ1-6 NA TRBV19 TGTGCCAGTACGGCTGGGGCCTTCTATAATTCACCCCTCCACTTT CASTAGAFYNSPLHF
NA TRBJ2-5 NA TRBV5-4 TGTGCCAGCAGCTTGGGACGGGACCAAGAGACCCAGTACTTC CASSLGRDQETQYF
TRBD1 TRBJ1-1 NA TRBV4-3 TGCGCCAGCAGCCAAGATCTGGGACAGGGGTTAAACACTGAAGCTTTCTTT CASSQDLGQGLNTEAFF
TRBD1 TRBJ2-7 NA TRBV18 TGTGCCAGCTCACCGGTCCAGACAGGGGGCTACTACCTAACCTACGAGCAGTACTTC CASSPVQTGGYYLTYEQYF
TRBD2 TRBJ2-1 few TRBV6-5 TGTGCCACCCTAGGGACTAGCGGCAATGAGCAGTTCTTC CATLGTSGNEQFF
NA TRBJ2-1 few TRBV5-1 TGCGCCAGCACGGGGTACAATGAGCAGTTCTTC CASTGYNEQFF
NA TRBJ1-6 few TRBV19 TGTGCCAGTACCGGCAACCAAGGCTCCTATAATTCACCCCTCCACTTT CASTGNQGSYNSPLHF
NA TRBJ2-7 NA TRBV7-9 TGTGCCAGCAGTTCTTGGGGATCCTACGAGCAGTACTTC CASSSWGSYEQYF
NA TRBJ2-1 NA TRBV4-1 TGCGCCAGCAGCCATGCCGTCGACCCCGCTGGCCACAATGAGCAGTTCTTC CASSHAVDPAGHNEQFF
TRBD1 TRBJ2-2 NA TRBV7-9 TGTGCCAGCAGCAGAACAGGGGAATTGGACACCGGGGAGCTGTTTTTT CASSRTGELDTGELFF
NA TRBJ2-2 NA TRBV9 TGTGCCAGCAGCGTAGGTTTGAACACCGGGGAGCTGTTTTTT CASSVGLNTGELFF
NA TRBJ2-1 NA TRBV7-3 TGTGCCAGCAGCTTAATTCGGAAGGCTGGGGGCAATGAGCAGTTCTTC CASSLIRKAGGNEQFF
TRBD2 TRBJ2-1 NA TRBV5-1 TGCGCCAGCAGCTTAGAGCGGGAGGGCCGGGGTGAGCAGTTCTTC CASSLEREGRGEQFF
TRBD1 TRBJ2-7 few TRBV9 TGTGCCAGCAGCCCCAAGATGGGGGACAGAACCTACGAGCAGTACTTC CASSPKMGDRTYEQYF
TRBD2 TRBJ2-7 NA TRBV27 TGTGCCAGCAGTTTAAAAATGGGACTAGCGGGAGTGAGGAGTAACGAGCAGTACTTC CASSLKMGLAGVRSNEQYF
NA TRBJ2-7 once TRBV6-5 TGTGCCAGCAGGGCGGGACACCAACTTTCCTACGAGCAGTACTTC CASRAGHQLSYEQYF
NA TRBJ2-1 NA TRBV4-1 TGCGCCAGCAGCCAAGACCGGGACCACCTCTACAATGAGCAGTTCTTC CASSQDRDHLYNEQFF
NA TRBJ2-3 NA TRBV4-3 TGCGCCAGCAGCCAAGTCTACAGTTTCACAGATACGCAGTATTTT CASSQVYSFTDTQYF
NA TRBJ2-2 NA TRBV2 TGTGCCAGCATCGCCCGGGCGGGTGGCACCGGGGAGCTGTTTTTT CASIARAGGTGELFF
TRBD2 TRBJ2-1 NA TRBV5-1 TGCGCCAGCAGCTTGGGACTAGCGGGTCACAATGAGCAGTTCTTC CASSLGLAGHNEQFF
NA TRBJ1-5 NA TRBV9 TGTGCCAGCAGCCCTGTCGCTTGGGACGGCGGCCCCCAGCATTTT CASSPVAWDGGPQHF
TRBD1 TRBJ2-1 NA TRBV11-3 TGTGCCAGCAGCTTAAGGACGGGACAGGTCGGGAATGAGCAGTTCTTC CASSLRTGQVGNEQFF
NA TRBJ2-7 NA TRBV5-6 TGTGCCAGCAGCTTGATAGACGAGCAGTACTTC CASSLIDEQYF
TRBD1 TRBJ2-1 NA TRBV29-1 TGCAGCGGGAGGCGGGACAGGACCTACAATGAGCAGTTCTTC CSGRRDRTYNEQFF
TRBD2 TRBJ2-2 NA TRBV10-3 TGTGCCAGCACCGGGACTAGCGGGAGGACCCGGTCGGCCGGGGAGCTGTTTTTT CASTGTSGRTRSAGELFF
NA TRBJ2-5 NA TRBV11-2 TGTGCCAGCAGCTTAGCAGTCTGGCTAGAAAGCGTCGGGGGGACCCAGTACTTC CASSLAVWLESVGGTQYF
TRBD2 TRBJ2-5 NA TRBV11-2 TGTGCCAGCAGCAGACTAGCGGGAGGGCCGGAGACCCAGTACTTC CASSRLAGGPETQYF
NA TRBJ1-5 NA TRBV24-1 TGTGCCACCAGTGACATGGCTGACAATCAGCCCCAGCATTTT CATSDMADNQPQHF
TRBD1 TRBJ2-1 NA TRBV19 TGTGCCAGTAGTATAGGGGACAGGGCCTACAATGAGCAGTTCTTC CASSIGDRAYNEQFF
TRBD1 TRBJ2-7 NA TRBV9 TGTGCCAGCAGCGCCTATACAGGGGTCGAGCAGTACTTC CASSAYTGVEQYF
NA TRBJ2-7 NA TRBV12-3/TRBV12-4 TGTGCCAGCAGAGCCGGGTCTGGGGACGAGCAGTACTTC CASRAGSGDEQYF
TRBD2 TRBJ2-5 NA TRBV19 TGTGCCAGTAGTGGGGGAGGGTCGGAGACCCAGTACTTC CASSGGGSETQYF
NA TRBJ2-6 NA TRBV6-6 TGTGCCAGCAGCCGCAAGGAGATCTCTGGGGCCAACGTCCTGACTTTC CASSRKEISGANVLTF
NA TRBJ2-5 NA TRBV2 TGTGCCAGCAGTGACAGAGAGACCCAGTACTTC CASSDRETQYF
NA TRBJ2-2 NA TRBV5-1 TGCGCCAGCAGAAGGGACTGGGGGACCGGGGAGCTGTTTTTT CASRRDWGTGELFF
TRBD2 TRBJ2-3 NA TRBV6-4 TGTGCCAGCAGTCAGAAAGCGGGAGCGCCAGATACGCAGTATTTT CASSQKAGAPDTQYF
NA TRBJ2-2 NA TRBV28 TGTGCCAGCCTCCGGGGCAGGACGAACACCGGGGAGCTGTTTTTT CASLRGRTNTGELFF
TRBD1 TRBJ1-2 NA TRBV4-1 TGCGCCAGCAGCCCGAGGGACAGTACTAACTATGGCTACACCTTC CASSPRDSTNYGYTF
NA TRBJ1-4 NA TRBV15 TGTGCCACCAGCAGAGAGGGGACCTCTAATGAAAAACTGTTTTTT CATSREGTSNEKLFF
NA TRBJ1-3 NA TRBV4-1 TGCGCCAGCAGCCAAGCTCAGGGGAACTCTGGAAACACCATATATTTT CASSQAQGNSGNTIYF
TRBD1 TRBJ1-5 NA TRBV6-2/TRBV6-3 TGTGCCAGCAGTTACTCAACCGGGACAGTCAATCAGCCCCAGCATTTT CASSYSTGTVNQPQHF
NA TRBJ1-1 few TRBV20-1 TGCAGTGCTAGTGCGGGGAACACTGAAGCTTTCTTT CSASAGNTEAFF
TRBD1 TRBJ1-2 NA TRBV5-4 TGTGCCAGCAGCCCCACCTGGACAGGGGCCCTGGGGGGCTACACCTTC CASSPTWTGALGGYTF
NA TRBJ1-6 NA TRBV5-1 TGCGCCAGCAGCCCGGACAGCTCCTATAATTCACCCCTCCACTTT CASSPDSSYNSPLHF